Listed here is a single T cell receptor beta chain. Its antigen is unknown. The junction departs from germline at one end; a sequencing error may be responsible. Germline V gene sequence: CDR1 DFQATT, CDR2 SNEGSKA (reference sequence). The CDR3 totals 14 residues. TCRdb passed the 5' RACE reads through MiXCR, listing each CDR3 protein once. The sample consists of about 800,000 distinct CDR3 sequences, 10% to 15% of them appearing once. The data belong to a study of CD8 T cells in ankylosing spondylitis. Study results and limitations: The authors reported significant enrichment of disease-linked clones in matched ankylosing spondylitis synovial fluid. Ankylosing spondylitis blood appeared to be characterized by a TCR beta motif of several highly homologous variants. Disease-linked clones were CD8+ and relatively rare in peripheral blood. Existing reports had already noted some motif variants in reactive arthritis synovial fluid and blood.

The V and J genes are TRBV20-1 and TRBJ1-1; weak D call: TRBD1 (6 bases). The TCR comes from a male donor with ankylosing spondylitis. The source material was blood, either unsorted or a sorted T cell fraction (not recorded which). CDR3 residues: CSARITDSGLRWIF. The CDR3 region has the DNA TGCAGTGCTAGGATTACGGACAGTGGATTACGGTGGATCTTT.